The 27 T cell receptor beta chains below all came from one sample that was sequenced in a study of shared clonotypes between healthy human individuals. This table comes from immunoSEQ multiplex PCR, and its TCRdb copy is limited to in-frame clones, with some not included. The sample lists 1,100,000 or so clones; around 78% were seen once. The specimen was memory CD4+ T cells from PBMCs. Regarding subset: CD45RA-negative fraction. The receptor set was obtained from a man aged 18 to 30 in good health. Some clones in this sample may be carry-over from other donors' samples.

The chain couples TRBV5-4 to TRBJ2-2; TRBD2 aligns across 12 bases. CDR1 is SGHNT, CDR2 YYREEE, per germline (reference sequence). This CDR3 comprises 17 residues. V lost 4 bases, J lost 5 bases, and 9 bases stayed unmatched. CDR3 amino acids: CASSMGLAGRITGELFF. In DNA form, the CDR3 reads TGTGCCAGCAGCATGGGACTAGCGGGTCGGATTACCGGGGAGCTGTTTTTT.

This clone appeared once. The chain is built from TRBV28 and TRBJ2-1; 14 bases align to TRBD2. J gave up 1 base and V 2 bases, and 4 bases lay outside the gene matches. Per the germline V gene, CDR1 is MDHEN and CDR2 is SYDVKM. CDR3 length: 18 residues. DNA for the CDR3: TGTGCCAGCAGTTTACGGAGGACTAGCGGGAGGTCCTACAATGAGCAGTTCTTC. Translating gives CASSLRRTSGRSYNEQFF.

In its sample, this clone was seen once. This chain joins TRBV19 and TRBJ2-2, with D hard to call. CDR1 LNHDA and CDR2 SQIVND come from the germline V gene (reference sequence). The CDR3 extends over 13 amino acids. V was pared by 3 bases and J by 5 bases, with 7 bases between. The CDR3 loop reads CASSILRTGELFF. The CDR3 DNA sequence: TGTGCCAGTAGTATCTTGCGGACCGGGGAGCTGTTTTTT.

This chain joins TRBV7-9 and TRBJ1-5; 8 nucleotides line up with TRBD1. After removal of 3 bases from V and 5 bases from J, the junction contained 12 bases not matched to a gene. The CDR3 runs 17 residues. The germline gives CDR1 SEHNR, CDR2 FQNEAQ (reference sequence). Written as DNA, the CDR3 is TGTGCCAGCAGCTTCCACGATTTGGGGACAGGTTATCAGCCCCAGCATTTT. It translates to CASSFHDLGTGYQPQHF.

V is TRBV9 and J is TRBJ1-2, with D possibly being TRBD1 (5 bases). CDR1 and CDR2 from the germline V gene are SGDLS and YYNGEE. The germline V and J ends were trimmed by 3 bases and 4 bases, with 16 bases remaining between them. The CDR3 length is 15 residues. As DNA, the CDR3 is TGTGCCAGCAGCGCAGACCCCCAGGGAGGCTATGGCTACACCTTC. Amino acids: CASSADPQGGYGYTF. The full variable domain, rest sourced from reference TRBV9 and TRBJ1-2, is DSGVTQTPKHLITATGQRVTLRCSPRSGDLSVYWYQQSLDQGLQFLIQYYNGEERAKGNILERFSAQQFPDLHSELNLSSLELGDSALYFCASSADPQGGYGYTFGSGTRLTVV.

This clone has a handful of counts. The sample contains more than one DNA sequence encoding this CDR3. The chain couples TRBV5-1 to TRBJ2-2; possible D gene TRBD2, 6 bases. V was clipped by 4 bases and J by 6 bases, with 13 bases between them. CDR3 length: 14 residues. Germline V lookup: CDR1 SGHRS, CDR2 YFSETQ. CDR3 residues: CASSLTAGSGELFF. The CDR3 nucleotides read TGCGCCAGCAGCCTAACCGCGGGATCCGGGGAGCTGTTTTTT.

CDR3 bases: TGTGCCAGCAGCTTAAATAGCGGGAGGGCCGGCGGGGAGCTGTTTTTT. Encoded protein: CASSLNSGRAGGELFF. This rearrangement joins TRBV7-6 to TRBJ2-2, with 11 positions matching TRBD2. The CDR3 is 16 amino acids. Germline CDR1 is SGHVS and CDR2 is FNYEAQ. The J segment lost 7 bases and the V segment lost 2 bases, leaving 6 bases of the junction unmatched. The full variable domain, rest sourced from reference TRBV7-6 and TRBJ2-2, is GAGVSQSPRYKVTKRGQDVALRCDPISGHVSLYWYRQALGQGPEFLTYFNYEAQQDKSGLPNDRFSAERPEGSISTLTIQRTEQRDSAMYRCASSLNSGRAGGELFFGEGSRLTVL.

The rearrangement uses TRBV11-3 and TRBJ2-3, with D uncertain. In germline, CDR1 is SGHNT, CDR2 YENEEA. V dropped 5 bases and J dropped 3 bases, with 18 bases sitting between them. This CDR3 has 16 residues. CDR3 sequence (DNA): TGTGCCAGCAGCCTGGGTTCGTCGGCCGAAACAGATACGCAGTATTTT. Translation gives CASSLGSSAETDTQYF.

The rearrangement links TRBV11-2 to TRBJ1-1; a weak D match, TRBD1 (5 bases). The CDR3 consists of 16 residues. Trimming pared 5 bases from V and 3 bases from J, leaving 19 bases between. Germline V gene data show CDR1 as SGHAT and CDR2 as FQNNGV. CDR3 bases: TGTGCCAGCAGCCCCCCCCCGGACACCATTTACACTGAAGCTTTCTTT. Its translation is CASSPPPDTIYTEAFF.

The chain links TRBV2 to TRBJ2-1; unclear D gene. This CDR3 has 13 residues. V lost 2 bases and J 6 bases, leaving 8 bases between the germline ends. CDR1 SNHLY and CDR2 FYNNEI come from the germline V gene. CDR3 region: CASSERLGNEQFF. Written as DNA, the CDR3 is TGTGCCAGCAGTGAACGGCTAGGCAATGAGCAGTTCTTC.

Points on this clone: At one boundary the junction diverges from the germline segment, which might be a read error. V gene TRBV6-6 combines with J gene TRBJ1-1, with TRBD1 matching 7 bases. The CDR3 runs to 14 residues. The V gene's germline CDR1 is MNHNY and CDR2 SVGAGI (reference sequence). CDR3 region: CASSYLTAGGQGDF. CDR3 in DNA: TGTGCCAGCAGTTACTTAACGGCAGGGGGGCAGGGGGACTTT.

The chain is built from TRBV7-2 and TRBJ2-7; D not resolved. The V end lost 8 bases, the J end lost 7 bases, and 9 bases lay between the germline ends. This CDR3 spans 10 amino acids. The germline V gene encodes CDR1 SGHTA and CDR2 FQGNSA. CDR3 amino acids: CASGIGEQYF. As DNA, the CDR3 is TGTGCCAGCGGGATTGGAGAGCAGTACTTC. The full variable domain, rest sourced from reference TRBV7-2 and TRBJ2-7, is GAGVSQSPSNKVTEKGKDVELRCDPISGHTALYWYRQSLGQGLEFLIYFQGNSAPDKSGLPSDRFSAERTGGSVSTLTIQRTQQEDSAVYLCASGIGEQYFGPGTRLTVT.

The chain joins TRBV6-6 to TRBJ1-4; no definite D call. V lost 4 bases and J lost 0, with 6 bases in between. The CDR3 is 14 residues long. Germline CDR1 is MNHNY and CDR2 is SVGAGI (reference sequence). CDR3 residues: CASSSAATNEKLFF. CDR3 nucleotides: TGTGCCAGCAGTTCGGCAGCAACTAATGAAAAACTGTTTTTT.

CDR3 DNA: TGTGCCAGCAGTGTACAGGGCGAAGATTTTGGCTACACCTTC. Protein: CASSVQGEDFGYTF. The genes are TRBV5-6 and TRBJ1-2; weak D call: TRBD1 (6 bases). This CDR3 has 14 amino acids. The V gene lost 5 bases and the J gene lost 7 bases, with 18 bases spanning the gap. Germline V gives CDR1 SGHDT, CDR2 YYEEEE.

The V call is TRBV7-9, the J call TRBJ2-7; the match to TRBD2 covers 11 bases. From germline, CDR1 is SEHNR and CDR2 FQNEAQ (reference sequence). The CDR3 runs to 15 residues. V lost 4 bases, J lost 2 bases, and 4 bases stayed unmatched. The CDR3 DNA is TGTGCCAGCAGCTCCCGACTAGCGGGGACCTACGAGCAGTACTTC. It specifies CASSSRLAGTYEQYF.

This chain connects TRBV7-2 to TRBJ2-7; maybe TRBD2 (5 bases). Germline V gives CDR1 SGHTA, CDR2 FQGNSA. V gave up 8 bases and J gave up 6 bases, with 11 bases separating them. The CDR3 extends over 11 amino acids. For the CDR3, the DNA is TGTGCCAGCGAACTAGAAGTCGAGCAGTACTTC. Translation gives CASELEVEQYF.

Only a few counts were recorded for this clone. This chain uses TRBV7-3 with TRBJ1-2, with TRBD1 as a possible D gene (5 bases). There are 16 residues in the CDR3. In germline, CDR1 is SGHTA, CDR2 FQGTGA. V lost 1 base and J lost 2, with 14 bases in between. The CDR3 spells CASSLNGDGGNYGYTF. As DNA, the CDR3 is TGTGCCAGCAGCTTAAATGGGGACGGCGGGAACTATGGCTACACCTTC.

The rearrangement uses TRBV5-4 and TRBJ2-6; D unclear. This CDR3 comprises 16 residues. Germline V gene data show CDR1 as SGHNT and CDR2 as YYREEE (reference sequence). Deletions cut 2 bases from V and 3 bases from J, with 12 bases between. Here the CDR3 reads CASSFPPSGGANVLTF. CDR3 in DNA: TGTGCCAGCAGCTTCCCCCCAAGTGGTGGGGCCAACGTCCTGACTTTC.

This rearrangement joins TRBV5-5 to TRBJ2-7; 7 bases agree with TRBD2. Germline CDR1 and CDR2: SGHKS and YYEKEE (reference sequence). V lost 0 bases and J lost 3; bases outside the gene matches: 3. The CDR3 contains 14 residues. CDR3 nucleotides: TGTGCCAGCAGCTTGGACGGGAGGCTCTACGAGCAGTACTTC. It is translated as CASSLDGRLYEQYF.

V and J are TRBV10-1 and TRBJ2-1, with 7 bases identical to TRBD2. The CDR3 consists of 14 residues. V gave up 6 bases and J gave up 8 bases; unmatched junction bases: 10. Germline V gene lookup returns CDR1 WNHNN and CDR2 SYGVQD (reference sequence). CDR3 sequence: CASSTGTTVDEQFF. CDR3 DNA sequence: TGCGCCAGCAGCACCGGGACTACGGTCGATGAGCAGTTCTTC.

The genes are TRBV7-9 and TRBJ2-3; 8 nucleotides line up with TRBD2. Germline V gene sequence: CDR1 SEHNR, CDR2 FQNEAQ (reference sequence). J lost 5 bases, V lost 6 bases, and 7 bases had no gene match. CDR3 size: 14 residues. The CDR3 sequence is CASSLAGGGDTQYF. The CDR3 coding sequence is TGTGCCAGCAGTCTGGCGGGAGGCGGAGATACGCAGTATTTT.

For this clone: The sample has other DNA sequences that encode this CDR3 too. V gene TRBV7-2 combines with J gene TRBJ2-5; D call uncertain. The CDR3 covers 13 residues. V was clipped by 1 base and J by 3 bases, with 6 bases between them. Germline values: CDR1 SGHTA, CDR2 FQGNSA. This chain's CDR3 is CASSLVGKETQYF. CDR3 sequence (DNA): TGTGCCAGCAGCTTAGTGGGGAAAGAGACCCAGTACTTC.

This clone is a singleton in its sample. The chain employs TRBV5-1 and TRBJ1-6; tentative D call: TRBD1 (6 bases). Trimming pared 4 bases from V and 10 bases from J, leaving 18 bases between. This CDR3 spans 15 amino acids. Per germline, CDR1 SGHRS and CDR2 YFSETQ. The CDR3 protein is CASSGDNLGRSPLHF. CDR3 coding DNA: TGCGCCAGCAGCGGGGACAACCTGGGACGGTCACCCCTCCACTTT.

The V gene is TRBV29-1, the J gene TRBJ2-7; no clear D. The CDR3 length is 12 residues. V shed 2 bases and J shed 0 bases, with 5 bases lying between them. Germline CDR1 reads SQVTM; CDR2 reads ANQGSEA. Here the CDR3 reads CSVEKGSYEQYF. DNA for the CDR3: TGCAGCGTTGAAAAGGGCTCCTACGAGCAGTACTTC.

This chain links TRBV2 with TRBJ2-5; the match to TRBD1 covers 10 bases. This CDR3 has 15 amino acids. Germline values: CDR1 SNHLY, CDR2 FYNNEI. J was trimmed by 4 bases and V by 6 bases; bases with no gene match: 8. CDR3 nucleotide sequence: TGTGCCAGCAGGACAGGGGGCGCCGTACGAGAGACCCAGTACTTC. It is translated as CASRTGGAVRETQYF.

The chain couples TRBV6-6 to TRBJ2-7; 10 nucleotides line up with TRBD1. The junction had 11 bases not matched to a gene; V was cut back by 6 bases and J by 3 bases. Germline V gene data show CDR1 as MNHNY and CDR2 as SVGAGI (reference sequence). CDR3 length: 16 amino acids. The CDR3 is CASSHTAGTGDYEQYF. The CDR3 nucleotides are TGTGCCAGCAGCCACACGGCCGGGACAGGGGACTACGAGCAGTACTTC.

This clone was found a few times. The chain is built from TRBV5-1 and TRBJ1-2, with a weak D call TRBD1 (5 bases). The germline V and J ends were trimmed by 5 bases and 2 bases, with 10 bases remaining between them. The germline CDR1 and CDR2 sequences are SGHRS and YFSETQ. The CDR3 covers 13 residues. The CDR3 spells CASRTDQNYGYTF. DNA for the CDR3: TGCGCCAGCAGGACAGATCAGAACTATGGCTACACCTTC.